The subject of this entry is one TCR beta chain. The CDR3 sequence is 13 residues long. Trimming stripped 7 bases from V and 7 bases from J, with 19 bases between. Germline V gene lookup returns CDR1 SQVTM and CDR2 ANQGSEA. This sample is part of a study of blood T cell repertoires in COVID-19. Profiling relied on immunoSEQ multiplex PCR, and the TCRdb table lists in-frame clones only, not all of them. The table shows 55,000 to 80,000 clones, with more than 75% occurring only once. The clonotype was recovered from a woman aged 70-85 years with acute or convalescent COVID-19. This rearrangement joins TRBV29-1 to TRBJ1-2, with D unclear. Sequences were obtained from peripheral blood. CDR3 bases: TGCAGCGCTAGCCTGTTAGGAAAGTCTGGCTACACCTTC. As protein: CSASLLGKSGYTF.